These 3 T cell receptor beta chains came from one sample sequenced in a study of T cell changes during pregnancy in multiple sclerosis (dated by TCRdb to between 2017 and 2020). Library prep was done by the immunoSEQ multiplex PCR assay. As stored in TCRdb, this immuneACCESS dataset retains in-frame rearrangements with V and J assigned. A fraction of the clones does not appear; measured against another copy, unresolved V genes explain less than half of the discrepancy, and the remainder lacks a known reason. Present in this sample are 41,000 or so clones, around nine tenths of which were seen just once. Together, the top ten hold about 7% of the sample. The source was CD8+ T cells from peripheral blood mononuclear cells, collected in the third trimester of pregnancy. The receptors were gathered from a female donor with multiple sclerosis, enrolled in a pregnancy study.

The gene calls are TRBV6-6 and TRBJ1-2; D unresolved. Germline V CDR1 and CDR2: MNHNY, SVGAGI (reference sequence). Trimming stripped 7 bases from V and 6 bases from J, with 18 bases between. The CDR3 consists of 14 residues. This CDR3 is CASNPATEPDGYTF. Written as DNA, the CDR3 is TGTGCCAGCAATCCTGCCACAGAGCCTGATGGCTACACCTTC.

The rearrangement uses TRBV5-1 and TRBJ1-1; TRBD1 matches 8 bases. After removal of 3 bases from V and 8 bases from J, the junction contained 6 bases not matched to a gene. Germline CDR1 is SGHRS and CDR2 is YFSETQ. The length of the CDR3 is 13 residues. The CDR3 coding sequence is TGCGCCAGCAGCTACGGACAGGGACAAGAAGCTTTCTTT. This gives the protein CASSYGQGQEAFF.

The J gene is TRBJ1-1, the V gene TRBV25-1; D unresolved. Per germline, CDR1 MGHDK and CDR2 SYGVNS. V lost 0 bases and J 4 bases, leaving 6 bases between the germline ends. There are 13 residues in the CDR3. CDR3 nucleotide sequence: TGTGCCAGCAGTGAATATGCGGGCACTGAAGCTTTCTTT. Encoded protein: CASSEYAGTEAFF. Filled out from reference TRBV25-1 and TRBJ1-1, the complete variable domain reads EADIYQTPRYLVIGTGKKITLECSQTMGHDKMYWYQQDPGMELHLIHYSYGVNSTEKGDLSSESTVSRIRTEHFPLTLESARPSHTSQYLCASSEYAGTEAFFGQGTRLTVV.